The rows below give T cell receptor beta chains drawn from one sample of a study of CXCR3-negative and CXCR3-positive naive CD8 T cells. TCRdb re-called the 5' RACE reads and shows each CDR3 protein once, DNA omitted. Listed are some 130,000 distinct CDR3 sequences; just under 0.5% falls within the top ten. Sequencing was carried out using naive CXCR3- CD8+ T cells from blood. Receptors originate from a human donor in good health. Some clones in this sample may be carry-over from other donors' samples. Each CDR3 is given with its conserved first and last residue.

v_call	j_call	cdr3_length	cdr3_aa
TRBV29-1	TRBJ2-1	14	CSVEGFGRDNEQFF
TRBV20-1	TRBJ2-1	19	CSATKTGTADYKPYNEQFF
TRBV15	TRBJ2-3	17	CATSRGDLASVTDTQYF
TRBV7-9	TRBJ2-5	12	CASSLNRETQYF
TRBV7-2	TRBJ2-1	16	CASIKADRTPHNEQFF
TRBV6-2/TRBV6-3	TRBJ2-3	13	CASAAGPEHTQYF
TRBV12-3/TRBV12-4	TRBJ2-1	17	CASSHSEGTSGRYEQFF
TRBV20-1	TRBJ2-2	13	CSASQGGTGELFF
TRBV10-3	TRBJ2-5	13	CATSGGDQETQYF
TRBV29-1	TRBJ2-1	14	CSVESTSAYNEQFF
TRBV7-8	TRBJ1-4	15	CASSHPPGGNEKLFF
TRBV5-1	TRBJ1-5	12	CASSLDRQPQHF
TRBV14	TRBJ2-2	14	CASSELRLFGELFF
TRBV19	TRBJ1-1	15	CASSIGGPMNTEAFF
TRBV28	TRBJ2-5	16	CASSRWAGVMEETQYF
TRBV27	TRBJ2-7	15	CASGWTSGGTYEQYF
TRBV5-1	TRBJ2-7	14	CASSLDGTGYEQYF
TRBV7-2	TRBJ1-1	15	CASSPWTAMNTEAFF
TRBV29-1	TRBJ2-7	11	CSVVDRNEQYF
TRBV9	TRBJ2-1	15	CASSVGDGTHNEQFF
TRBV4-3	TRBJ2-1	14	CASSQDRVGNEQFF
TRBV7-9	TRBJ2-1	14	CASSSGQGLDEQFF
TRBV20-1	TRBJ2-1	17	CSAGLAGAGTSYNEQFF
TRBV20-1	TRBJ2-5	15	CSAPRGLVGQETQYF
TRBV5-1	TRBJ2-7	15	CASSLSPTGVYEQYF
TRBV3-1	TRBJ2-1	13	CASSQVNLNEQFF
TRBV19	TRBJ1-1	16	CASSIVQGNLNTEAFF
TRBV28	TRBJ2-7	14	CASSVGGAPTEQYF
TRBV7-9	TRBJ2-3	11	CASGFTDTQYF
TRBV27	TRBJ2-6	13	CASRDSGANVLTF
TRBV6-6	TRBJ2-3	16	CASSLGLAPSTDTQYF
TRBV21-1	TRBJ2-7	15	CASSKLRTGGYEQYF
TRBV5-6	TRBJ2-3	14	CASSFPGSPDTQYF
TRBV20-1	TRBJ1-6	20	CSAVPLTEVDFGFYNSPLHF
TRBV6-2/TRBV6-3	TRBJ1-5	15	CASSFVKGSNQPQHF
TRBV9	TRBJ2-1	14	CASSVGQGYNEQFF
TRBV6-2/TRBV6-3	TRBJ2-3	19	CASSLFGTSGDTSTDTQYF
TRBV7-9	TRBJ2-3	16	CASSVRTGLSTDTQYF
TRBV27	TRBJ2-2	16	CASSLSGGVYTGELFF
TRBV4-1	TRBJ2-1	18	CASSQDSRSGTGGNEQFF
TRBV29-1	TRBJ2-3	19	CSLSGSRGVKSSGTDTQYF
TRBV25-1	TRBJ2-1	11	CATGSYNEQFF
TRBV28	TRBJ2-7	15	CASSYHGTSSYEQYF
TRBV7-9	TRBJ2-7	12	CASEGTSYEQYF
TRBV12-3/TRBV12-4	TRBJ2-1	18	CASSYPSGDPQNYNEQFF
TRBV6-2/TRBV6-3	TRBJ2-1	16	CASSYSKIAGYNEQFF
TRBV2	TRBJ2-3	15	CASSETGGFVDTQYF
TRBV7-9	TRBJ2-5	18	CASSLATGTWAYQETQYF
TRBV29-1	TRBJ1-2	11	CSVVSGDGYTF
TRBV20-1	TRBJ1-1	13	CSADRAMNTEAFF
TRBV7-9	TRBJ2-6	17	CASSSAKGASGANVLTF
TRBV7-6	TRBJ2-5	14	CASSLLAAQETQYF
TRBV19	TRBJ1-3	16	CASSISAITSGNTIYF
TRBV29-1	TRBJ1-1	12	CSVDMPNTEAFF
TRBV15	TRBJ2-2	15	CATSGPTGKAGELFF
TRBV7-6	TRBJ2-7	16	CASSLGGAGAVYEQYF
TRBV29-1	TRBJ1-2	11	CSVAAGSGYTF
TRBV13	TRBJ2-1	15	CASSLNGGTYNEQFF
TRBV28	TRBJ1-2	17	CASSGVPDRGLNYGYTF
TRBV5-1	TRBJ2-1	18	CASSFGTSGVLLYNEQFF